The 27 T cell receptor beta chains in this list originate from one sample, sequenced in a study of blood T cell repertoires in COVID-19. Using immunoSEQ multiplex PCR, the repertoire was profiled, and TCRdb retains in-frame clones only, with some absent. Altogether approximately 110,000 clones are present, about 90% being singletons, with the ten largest covering 0.95% to 1.3%. Material for sequencing was peripheral blood. All receptors come from a human donor in a cohort sampled during active COVID-19.

The V gene is TRBV19, the J gene TRBJ1-4; 7 bases are a match to TRBD1. V shed 6 bases and J 4 bases; nucleotides not matched to a gene: 8. Germline lookup yields CDR1 LNHDA and CDR2 SQIVND (reference sequence). The CDR3 has 15 residues. The CDR3 sequence: CASRQRGTVNEKLFF. In DNA, the CDR3 is TGTGCCAGTAGGCAAAGGGGGACAGTTAATGAAAAACTGTTTTTT.

This chain links TRBV12-5 with TRBJ2-3, with TRBD2 matching over 8 bases. The germline V gene has CDR1 LGHNT and CDR2 FRNRAP. J gave up 6 bases and V 2 bases, and 7 bases lay outside the gene matches. CDR3 length: 15 amino acids. The CDR3 is CASGLTSSGHDTQYF. DNA of the CDR3: TGTGCTAGTGGTTTGACGTCTAGCGGGCACGATACGCAGTATTTT.

The V gene is TRBV2, the J gene TRBJ2-7, with D possibly being TRBD2 (6 bases). Germline V gene lookup returns CDR1 SNHLY and CDR2 FYNNEI. Trimming stripped 2 bases from V and 3 bases from J, with 14 bases between. The CDR3 totals 15 residues. The DNA for the CDR3 is TGTGCCAGCAGTGAAAGGTTGGGGGGTAGCTACGAGCAGTACTTC. This translates into CASSERLGGSYEQYF.

The chain's CDR3 is CSADREETQYF. In DNA, the CDR3 is TGCAGTGCCGACAGGGAGGAGACCCAGTACTTC. This rearrangement joins TRBV20-1 to TRBJ2-5; TRBD1 agrees at 7 bases. Unmatched junction bases numbered 3, after V lost 6 bases and J lost 5 bases. The CDR3 contains 11 residues. The germline gives CDR1 DFQATT, CDR2 SNEGSKA (reference sequence).

The chain uses TRBV6-5 and TRBJ1-4; D not resolved. Trimming cost V 11 bases and J 8 bases, with 18 bases left between them. This CDR3 has 13 amino acids. Germline V gene data show CDR1 as MNHEY and CDR2 as SVGAGI. In DNA form, the CDR3 reads TGTGCCGTCCGAAGAATGGCTGAAGAAAAACTGTTTTTT. It codes for CAVRRMAEEKLFF.

This sequence joins TRBV19 and TRBJ2-5; 16 nucleotides align to TRBD2. Trimming removed 3 bases from V and 5 bases from J; junction bases left unmatched: 9. CDR3 length: 18 residues. Per the germline V gene, CDR1 is LNHDA and CDR2 is SQIVND (reference sequence). CDR3 nucleotides: TGTGCCAGTAGTATCCGGGGGACTAGCGGGAGGGGCGGCGAGACCCAGTACTTC. This translates into CASSIRGTSGRGGETQYF.

This clone showed up just once. CDR3 amino acids: CASSVGGETQYF. The CDR3 DNA reads as TGTGCCAGCAGTGTGGGAGGAGAGACCCAGTACTTC. The chain employs TRBV2 and TRBJ2-5, with D maybe TRBD2 (6 bases). The CDR3 runs to 12 residues. Germline lookup yields CDR1 SNHLY and CDR2 FYNNEI. The V end was cut by 4 bases, the J end by 4 bases, with 7 bases between.

The genes are TRBV4-1 and TRBJ1-2; D possibly corresponds to TRBD1 (5 bases). V lost 1 base and J 6 bases, leaving 12 bases between the germline ends. Per the germline V gene, CDR1 is MGHRA and CDR2 is YSYEKL. This CDR3 is 14 amino acids long. The DNA of the CDR3 is TGCGCCAGCAGCCAAGTTGGGCAGGGTGATGGCTACACCTTC. It translates to CASSQVGQGDGYTF.

The chain uses TRBV11-2 and TRBJ2-2; 7 nucleotides align to TRBD1. This CDR3 spans 15 amino acids. V lost 4 bases, J lost 5 bases, and 7 bases stayed unmatched. Germline V CDR1 and CDR2: SGHAT, FQNNGV. CDR3 region: CASSSLNRGTGELFF. The DNA for the CDR3 is TGTGCCAGCAGCTCATTAAACAGGGGTACCGGGGAGCTGTTTTTT.

The V and J genes are TRBV4-1 and TRBJ2-5, with a weak D call TRBD1 (7 bases). The CDR3 sequence is 15 residues long. Germline V gives CDR1 MGHRA, CDR2 YSYEKL. Deletions cut 0 bases from V and 3 bases from J, with 11 bases between. For the CDR3, the DNA is TGCGCCAGCAGCCAAGATGGCAGGGGGGAAGAGACCCAGTACTTC. Its translation is CASSQDGRGEETQYF.

The chain couples TRBV4-2 to TRBJ2-7, with 8 bases lining up with TRBD2. CDR1 is LGHNA and CDR2 is YNFKEQ in the germline V gene. Trimming took 1 base from V and 6 from J; bases not matched to a gene: 2. The CDR3 is 13 amino acids. CDR3 in amino acids: CASSQAGTSEQYF. The CDR3 nucleotides read TGTGCCAGCAGCCAAGCCGGGACTAGCGAGCAGTACTTC.

V usage is TRBV6-1 and J usage is TRBJ2-1, with TRBD2 as a possible D gene (6 bases). The CDR3 runs 12 residues. Germline V CDR1 and CDR2: MNHNS, SASEGT. The V and J ends lost 2 bases and 10 bases respectively, with 9 bases between them. The CDR3 loop is CASSEWGREQFF. CDR3 DNA sequence: TGTGCCAGCAGTGAATGGGGGAGGGAGCAGTTCTTC.

The V call is TRBV7-8, the J call TRBJ1-5; 9 nucleotides line up with TRBD1. The V segment lost 5 bases and the J segment 3 bases; nucleotides outside the gene matches: 2. Germline V CDR1 and CDR2: SGHVS, FQNEAQ. This CDR3 is 14 amino acids long. The CDR3 spells CASSGTGNNQPQHF. CDR3 nucleotide sequence: TGTGCCAGCAGCGGGACAGGGAACAATCAGCCCCAGCATTTT. The complete variable domain, with remaining parts taken from reference TRBV7-8 and TRBJ1-5, reads GAGVSQSPRYKVAKRGQDVALRCDPISGHVSLFWYQQALGQGPEFLTYFQNEAQLDKSGLPSDRFFAERPEGSVSTLKIQRTQQEDSAVYLCASSGTGNNQPQHFGDGTRLSIL.

The chain uses TRBV5-5 and TRBJ2-5, with 8 bases lining up with TRBD1. Looked up from germline, CDR1 is SGHKS and CDR2 is YYEKEE (reference sequence). Trimming cost V 3 bases and J 1 base; bases outside gene matches: 8. This CDR3 is 16 amino acids long. This chain's CDR3 is CASSSTRTGGQETQYF. DNA for the CDR3: TGTGCCAGCAGCTCTACCAGAACAGGGGGCCAAGAGACCCAGTACTTC.

V and J are TRBV2 and TRBJ1-4; no clear D gene. CDR1 and CDR2 (germline): SNHLY, FYNNEI. V lost 6 bases and J 8 bases, leaving 10 bases between the germline ends. The CDR3 has 12 amino acids. In nucleotides, the CDR3 is TGTGCCAGCAGGCGGGCGGGGGAAAAACTGTTTTTT. It encodes CASRRAGEKLFF.

This clone was seen a handful of times. Written as DNA, the CDR3 is TGTGCCAGCAGCCCGCCAGAGGAGGGGACAGGCGCTGGGAAGTTCTTC. As protein: CASSPPEEGTGAGKFF. The J gene is TRBJ2-1, the V gene TRBV21-1; TRBD1 is taken as the D call from the table, unchecked against the DNA. TRBV21-1 is labeled a pseudogene. CDR3 size: 16 residues.

This rearrangement joins TRBV5-1 to TRBJ1-4; TRBD1 is a possible D gene (5 bases). Germline-derived CDR1 and CDR2 are SGHRS and YFSETQ. The CDR3 consists of 15 residues. V lost 4 bases to trimming and J lost 0 bases, with 10 bases between them. The CDR3 spells CASSEGHATNEKLFF. CDR3 coding DNA: TGCGCCAGCAGCGAAGGACATGCAACTAATGAAAAACTGTTTTTT.

V gene TRBV11-2 combines with J gene TRBJ2-5, with 10 bases aligning to TRBD2. Germline CDR1 SGHAT, CDR2 FQNNGV. This CDR3 is 15 amino acids long. V gave up 4 bases and J gave up 4 bases; unmatched junction bases: 6. CDR3 residues: CASSSTSGALETQYF. DNA of the CDR3: TGTGCCAGCAGCTCCACTAGCGGGGCCTTAGAGACCCAGTACTTC.

This chain joins TRBV3-1 (or the pseudogene TRBV3-2) and TRBJ2-5; 9 bases fit TRBD2. Germline V CDR1 and CDR2: LGHDT, YNNKEL (reference sequence). Unmatched junction bases numbered 8, after V lost 5 bases and J lost 4 bases. The CDR3 runs to 15 residues. This chain's CDR3 is CASSYPTSGRETQYF. Written as DNA, the CDR3 is TGTGCCAGCAGCTACCCGACTAGCGGAAGAGAGACCCAGTACTTC.

The V and J genes are TRBV20-1 and TRBJ2-7; no reliable D call. Germline V gives CDR1 DFQATT, CDR2 SNEGSKA (reference sequence). The CDR3 has 9 residues. Trimming took 1 base from V and 12 from J, leaving 7 bases between them. The CDR3 sequence: CSARGLTYF. DNA of the CDR3: TGCAGTGCTAGAGGGCTTACGTACTTC.

This clone is a singleton in its sample. The CDR3 loop is CASSAASGTLGGSYEQYF. Written as DNA, the CDR3 is TGTGCCAGCAGTGCGGCCTCCGGGACACTCGGAGGCTCCTACGAGCAGTACTTC. V gene TRBV6-1 combines with J gene TRBJ2-7; perhaps TRBD1 as D (6 bases). Trimming removed 4 bases from V and 0 bases from J, with 22 bases in between. The CDR3 sequence is 18 residues long. Looked up from germline, CDR1 is MNHNS and CDR2 is SASEGT.

This chain connects TRBV18 to TRBJ1-1; D gene unclear. The V gene lost 6 bases and the J gene lost 5 bases, with 13 bases spanning the gap. The CDR3 loop spans 13 amino acids. The germline CDR1 and CDR2 sequences are KGHSH and LQKENI. CDR3 sequence reads: CASSPRLFTEAFF. Here the CDR3 DNA reads TGTGCCAGCTCGCCTCGACTCTTTACTGAAGCTTTCTTT.

The J gene is TRBJ2-3, the V gene TRBV15; 16 bases agree with TRBD2. Per germline, CDR1 LNHNV and CDR2 YYDKDF (reference sequence). The CDR3 extends over 18 amino acids. The J segment lost 1 base and the V segment lost 3 bases, leaving 4 bases of the junction unmatched. The CDR3 is CATSSGTSGGGRTDTQYF. CDR3 bases: TGTGCCACCAGCAGCGGGACTAGCGGGGGGGGGCGCACAGATACGCAGTATTTT.

Only one count was recorded for this clone. The gene calls are TRBV19 and TRBJ1-2; TRBD1 matches 9 bases. The CDR3 totals 14 residues. Germline CDR1 LNHDA, CDR2 SQIVND (reference sequence). V lost 6 bases and J lost 4; bases outside the gene matches: 6. DNA for the CDR3: TGTGCCAGTAGGCGGACAGGGGTCGTCTATGGCTACACCTTC. Protein: CASRRTGVVYGYTF.

The genes are TRBV9 and TRBJ1-4, with D perhaps matching TRBD1 (5 bases). The CDR3 is 15 residues long. Germline CDR1 and CDR2: SGDLS and YYNGEE. The V and J ends lost 4 bases and 4 bases respectively, with 14 bases between them. For the CDR3, the DNA is TGTGCCAGCAGCCCTCAGGGAGGGTTTAATGAAAAACTGTTTTTT. Residues: CASSPQGGFNEKLFF.

This rearrangement joins TRBV27 to TRBJ2-2; TRBD2 agrees at 12 bases. The germline CDR1 and CDR2 sequences are MNHEY and SMNVEV (reference sequence). The CDR3 loop spans 18 amino acids. The junction had 11 bases not matched to a gene; V was cut back by 5 bases and J by 4 bases. CDR3 residues: CASSTPTSGSLSTGELFF. CDR3 nucleotides: TGTGCCAGCAGTACCCCGACTAGCGGGAGCTTGAGCACCGGGGAGCTGTTTTTT.

The rearrangement joins TRBV7-3 to TRBJ2-3, with 10 nucleotides matching TRBD2. Germline values: CDR1 SGHTA, CDR2 FQGTGA. The CDR3 sequence is 15 residues long. With 5 bases clipped from V and 2 bases from J, the junction kept 4 bases outside the gene matches. CDR3 DNA: TGTGCCAGCAGCCTCGGACTAGCGGCCACAGATACGCAGTATTTT. It is translated as CASSLGLAATDTQYF.